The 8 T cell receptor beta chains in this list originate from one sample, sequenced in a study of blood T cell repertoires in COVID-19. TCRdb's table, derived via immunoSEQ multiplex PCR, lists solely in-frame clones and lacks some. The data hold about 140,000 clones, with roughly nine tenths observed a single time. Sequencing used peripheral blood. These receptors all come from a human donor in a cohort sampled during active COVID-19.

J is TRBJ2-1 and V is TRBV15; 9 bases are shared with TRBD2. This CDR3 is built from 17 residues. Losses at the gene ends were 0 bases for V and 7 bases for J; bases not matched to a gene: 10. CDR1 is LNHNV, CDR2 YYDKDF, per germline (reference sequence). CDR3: CATSRDRGWLAGNEQFF. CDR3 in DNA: TGTGCCACCAGCAGAGATAGGGGGTGGCTAGCGGGGAATGAGCAGTTCTTC.

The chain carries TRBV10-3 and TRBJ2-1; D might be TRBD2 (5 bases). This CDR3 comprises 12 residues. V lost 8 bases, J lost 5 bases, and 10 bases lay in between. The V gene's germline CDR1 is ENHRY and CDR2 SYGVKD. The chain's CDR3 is CAIGLRDNEQFF. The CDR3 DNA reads TGTGCCATCGGACTCAGAGACAATGAGCAGTTCTTC.

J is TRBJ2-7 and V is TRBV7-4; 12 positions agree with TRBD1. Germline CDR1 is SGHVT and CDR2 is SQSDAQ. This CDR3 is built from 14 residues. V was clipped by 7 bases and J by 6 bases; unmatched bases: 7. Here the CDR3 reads CASTEGQGAGEQYF. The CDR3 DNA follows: TGTGCCAGCACCGAGGGACAGGGGGCAGGCGAGCAGTACTTC.

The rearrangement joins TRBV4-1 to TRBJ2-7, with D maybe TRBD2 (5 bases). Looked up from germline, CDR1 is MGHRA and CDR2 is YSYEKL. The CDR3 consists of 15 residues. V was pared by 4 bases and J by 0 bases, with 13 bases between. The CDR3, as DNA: TGCGCCAGCAGCCGCACCGCCGGGGTCTCCTACGAGCAGTACTTC. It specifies CASSRTAGVSYEQYF.

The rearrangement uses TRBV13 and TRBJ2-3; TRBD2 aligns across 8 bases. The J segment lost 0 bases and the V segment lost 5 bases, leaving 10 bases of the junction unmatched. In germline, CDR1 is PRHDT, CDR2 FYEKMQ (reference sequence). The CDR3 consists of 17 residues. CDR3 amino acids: CASSISRGGRSTDTQYF. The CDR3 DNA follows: TGTGCCAGCAGCATCTCCCGCGGGGGGAGAAGCACAGATACGCAGTATTTT.

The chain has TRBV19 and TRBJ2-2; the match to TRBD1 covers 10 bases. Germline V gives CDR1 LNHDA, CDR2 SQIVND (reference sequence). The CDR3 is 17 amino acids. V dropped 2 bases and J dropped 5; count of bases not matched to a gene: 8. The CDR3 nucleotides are TGTGCCAGTAGTATATTAGGCGGGACAGGGGATACCGGGGAGCTGTTTTTT. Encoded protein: CASSILGGTGDTGELFF.

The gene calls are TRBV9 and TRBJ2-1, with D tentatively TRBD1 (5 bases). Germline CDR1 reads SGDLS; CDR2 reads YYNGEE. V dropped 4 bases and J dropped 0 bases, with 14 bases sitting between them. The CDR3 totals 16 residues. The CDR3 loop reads CASSPPRQGSYNEQFF. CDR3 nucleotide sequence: TGTGCCAGCAGCCCCCCTCGTCAGGGCTCCTACAATGAGCAGTTCTTC.

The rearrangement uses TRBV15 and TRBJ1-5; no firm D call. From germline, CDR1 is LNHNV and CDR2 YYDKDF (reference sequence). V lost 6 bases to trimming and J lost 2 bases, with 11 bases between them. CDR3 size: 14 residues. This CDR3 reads CATRPSMGNQPQHF. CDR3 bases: TGTGCCACCAGACCCTCTATGGGCAATCAGCCCCAGCATTTT.